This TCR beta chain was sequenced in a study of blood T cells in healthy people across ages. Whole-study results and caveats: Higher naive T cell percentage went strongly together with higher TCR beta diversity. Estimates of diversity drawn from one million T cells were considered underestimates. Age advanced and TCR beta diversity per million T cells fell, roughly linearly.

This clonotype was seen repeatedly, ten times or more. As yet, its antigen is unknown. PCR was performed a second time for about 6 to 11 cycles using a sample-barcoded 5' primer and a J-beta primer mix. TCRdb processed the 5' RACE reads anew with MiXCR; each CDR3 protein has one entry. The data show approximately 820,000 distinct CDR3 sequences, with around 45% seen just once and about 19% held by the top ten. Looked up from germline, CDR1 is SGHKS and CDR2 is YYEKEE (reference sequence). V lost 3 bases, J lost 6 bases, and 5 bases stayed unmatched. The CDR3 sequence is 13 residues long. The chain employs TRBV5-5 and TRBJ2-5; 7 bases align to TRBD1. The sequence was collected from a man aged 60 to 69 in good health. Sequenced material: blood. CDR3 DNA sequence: TGTGCCAGCAGCTCTGACAGGGCACAGACCCAGTACTTC. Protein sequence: CASSSDRAQTQYF. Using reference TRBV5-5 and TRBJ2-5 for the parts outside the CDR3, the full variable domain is DAGVTQSPTHLIKTRGQQVTLRCSPISGHKSVSWYQQVLGQGPQFIFQYYEKEERGRGNFPDRFSARQFPNYSSELNVNALLLGDSALYLCASSSDRAQTQYFGPGTRLLVL.